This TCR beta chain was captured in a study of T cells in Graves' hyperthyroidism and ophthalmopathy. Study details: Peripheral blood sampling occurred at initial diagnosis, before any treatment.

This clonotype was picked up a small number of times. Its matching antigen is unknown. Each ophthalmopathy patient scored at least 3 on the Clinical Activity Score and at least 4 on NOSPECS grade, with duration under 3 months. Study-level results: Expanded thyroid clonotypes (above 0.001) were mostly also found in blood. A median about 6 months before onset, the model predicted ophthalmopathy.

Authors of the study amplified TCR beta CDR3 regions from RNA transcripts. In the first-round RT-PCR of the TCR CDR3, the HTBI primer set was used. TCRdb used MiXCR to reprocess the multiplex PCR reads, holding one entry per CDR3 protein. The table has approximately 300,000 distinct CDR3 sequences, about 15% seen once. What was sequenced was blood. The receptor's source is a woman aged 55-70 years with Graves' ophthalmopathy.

CDR3 amino acids: CASNPSVATNEKLFF. The CDR3 DNA sequence: TGTGCCAGCAATCCATCTGTGGCAACTAATGAAAAACTGTTTTTT. V gene TRBV5-5 combines with J gene TRBJ1-4; D call uncertain. The V and J ends lost 6 bases and 0 bases respectively, with 12 bases between them. CDR1 is SGHKS, CDR2 YYEKEE, per germline (reference sequence). This CDR3 is 15 amino acids long.